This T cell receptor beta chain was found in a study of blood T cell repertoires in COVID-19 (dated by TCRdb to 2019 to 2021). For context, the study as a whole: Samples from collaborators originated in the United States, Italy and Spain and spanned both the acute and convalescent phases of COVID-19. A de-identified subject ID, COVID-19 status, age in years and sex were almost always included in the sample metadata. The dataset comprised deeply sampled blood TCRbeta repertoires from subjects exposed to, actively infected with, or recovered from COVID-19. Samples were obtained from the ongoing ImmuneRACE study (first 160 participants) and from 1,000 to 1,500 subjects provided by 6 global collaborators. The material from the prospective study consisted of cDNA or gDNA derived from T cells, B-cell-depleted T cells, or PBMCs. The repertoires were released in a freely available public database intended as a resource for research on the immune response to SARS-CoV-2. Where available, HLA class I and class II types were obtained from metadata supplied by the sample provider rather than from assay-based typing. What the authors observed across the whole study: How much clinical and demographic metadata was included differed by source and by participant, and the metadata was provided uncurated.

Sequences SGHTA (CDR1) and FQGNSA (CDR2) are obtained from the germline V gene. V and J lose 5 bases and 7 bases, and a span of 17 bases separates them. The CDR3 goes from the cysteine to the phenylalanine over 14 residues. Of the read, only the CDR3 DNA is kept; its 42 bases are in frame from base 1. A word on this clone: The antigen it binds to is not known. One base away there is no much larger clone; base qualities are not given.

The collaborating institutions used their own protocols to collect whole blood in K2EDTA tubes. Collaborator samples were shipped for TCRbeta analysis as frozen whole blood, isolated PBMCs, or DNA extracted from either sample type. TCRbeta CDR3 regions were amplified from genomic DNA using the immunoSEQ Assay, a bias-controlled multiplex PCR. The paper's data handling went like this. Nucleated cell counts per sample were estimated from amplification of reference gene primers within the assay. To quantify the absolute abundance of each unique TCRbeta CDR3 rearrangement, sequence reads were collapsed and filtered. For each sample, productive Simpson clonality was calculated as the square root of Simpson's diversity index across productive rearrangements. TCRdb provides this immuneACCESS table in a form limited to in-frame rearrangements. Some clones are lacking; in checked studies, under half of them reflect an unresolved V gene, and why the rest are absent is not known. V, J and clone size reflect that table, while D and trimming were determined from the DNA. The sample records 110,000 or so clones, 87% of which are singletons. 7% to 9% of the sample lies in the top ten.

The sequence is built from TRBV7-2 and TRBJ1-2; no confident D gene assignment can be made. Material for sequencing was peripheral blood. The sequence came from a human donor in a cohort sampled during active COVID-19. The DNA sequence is TGTGCCAGCAGCCTTCCGAGATCTGAGGGTGGCTACACCTTC. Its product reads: CASSLPRSEGGYTF.